This entry lists 8 T cell receptor beta chains sequenced from one sample in a study of cytomegalovirus exposure and HLA in healthy donors. It was with 60 Vbeta and 13 Jbeta primers that the PCR ran. TCRdb's copy holds only in-frame clones and misses some; the assay was immunoSEQ multiplex PCR. This sample carries roughly 120,000 clones, around 79% of them seen once, and the ten largest clones take around 1.5%. The sample taken for sequencing was PBMCs. These receptor sequences come from a woman younger than 35 in good health and CMV-seronegative.

This clone turned up a few times. The rearrangement links TRBV4-2 to TRBJ1-1; tentatively, D is TRBD1 (6 bases). CDR3 length: 13 residues. Germline CDR1 LGHNA, CDR2 YNFKEQ. V shed 6 bases and J shed 7 bases, with 15 bases lying between them. CDR3 DNA sequence: TGTGCCAGCAGAGGGGGTTCGGGGAATGAAGCTTTCTTT. Translation gives CASRGGSGNEAFF.

This clone was counted a single time. The J gene is TRBJ1-4, the V gene TRBV2, with 8 bases fitting TRBD1. Unmatched junction bases numbered 2, after V lost 3 bases and J lost 8 bases. Germline values: CDR1 SNHLY, CDR2 FYNNEI. The CDR3 length is 13 residues. CDR3 protein: CASSDRDREKLFF. CDR3 DNA: TGTGCCAGCAGTGATCGGGACAGGGAAAAACTGTTTTTT.

The chain carries TRBV5-5 and TRBJ1-1; D might be TRBD1 (5 bases). This CDR3 has 14 residues. Germline V CDR1 and CDR2: SGHKS, YYEKEE (reference sequence). Trimming cost V 4 bases and J 4 bases, with 14 bases left between them. The CDR3 region has the DNA TGTGCCAGCAGCCTCTGGGGGGTGGGCACTGAAGCTTTCTTT. Translated: CASSLWGVGTEAFF.

V gene TRBV19 combines with J gene TRBJ2-2; weak D call: TRBD2 (5 bases). This CDR3 is built from 15 residues. Trimming cost V 3 bases and J 4 bases, with 12 bases left between them. Germline V gene lookup returns CDR1 LNHDA and CDR2 SQIVND (reference sequence). CDR3 region: CASSISGVTTGELFF. The CDR3 region has the DNA TGTGCCAGTAGTATCTCCGGGGTTACCACCGGGGAGCTGTTTTTT.

Here the CDR3 DNA reads TGTGCCAGCTCACAGTTAGCGGGAAGAGGCACAGATACGCAGTATTTT. Encoded protein: CASSQLAGRGTDTQYF. V is TRBV18 and J is TRBJ2-3; TRBD2 matches at 8 bases. The CDR3 spans 16 residues. From germline, CDR1 is KGHSH and CDR2 LQKENI. The V and J ends lost 4 bases and 1 base, in that order; junction bases with no gene match: 7. Supplemented by reference TRBV18 and TRBJ2-3, the full variable domain reads NAGVMQNPRHLVRRRGQEARLRCSPMKGHSHVYWYRQLPEEGLKFMVYLQKENIIDESGMPKERFSAEFPKEGPSILRIQQVVRGDSAAYFCASSQLAGRGTDTQYFGPGTRLTVL.

This clone has just one count. This chain uses TRBV5-1 with TRBJ2-7, with 8 bases matching TRBD1. V lost 0 bases to trimming and J lost 2 bases; unmatched junction nucleotides: 7. From germline, CDR1 is SGHRS and CDR2 YFSETQ. The CDR3 runs to 16 residues. The CDR3 sequence is CASSLGTGIRTYEQYF. The DNA for the CDR3 is TGCGCCAGCAGCTTGGGGACAGGGATAAGAACCTACGAGCAGTACTTC.

V is TRBV14 and J is TRBJ1-2, with D unresolved. The CDR3 is 19 amino acids. Trimming removed 0 bases from V and 8 bases from J, with 28 bases in between. In germline, CDR1 is SGHDN, CDR2 FVKESK. The DNA for the CDR3 is TGTGCCAGCAGCCAAGATAGAAGGTCGACGGTACCTAGCCTATGGGGCTACACCTTC. Its protein product is CASSQDRRSTVPSLWGYTF.

This clone was seen more than once but under ten times. This chain connects TRBV6-5 to TRBJ2-7; 8 bases are shared with TRBD1. Unmatched junction bases numbered 3, after V lost 2 bases and J lost 0 bases. The CDR3 has 15 residues. Germline CDR1 and CDR2: MNHEY and SVGAGI. This chain's CDR3 is CASSYGQGRSYEQYF. The DNA of the CDR3 is TGTGCCAGCAGTTACGGACAGGGACGCTCCTACGAGCAGTACTTC.